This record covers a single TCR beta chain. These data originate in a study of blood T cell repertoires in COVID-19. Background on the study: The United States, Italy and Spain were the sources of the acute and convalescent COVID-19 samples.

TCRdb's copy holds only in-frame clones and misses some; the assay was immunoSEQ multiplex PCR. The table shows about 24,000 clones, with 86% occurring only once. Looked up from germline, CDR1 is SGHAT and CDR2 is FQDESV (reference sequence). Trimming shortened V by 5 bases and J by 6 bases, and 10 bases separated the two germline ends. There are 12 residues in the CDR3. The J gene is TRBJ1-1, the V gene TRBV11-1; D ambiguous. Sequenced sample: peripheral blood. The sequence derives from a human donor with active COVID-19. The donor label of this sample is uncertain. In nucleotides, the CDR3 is TGTGCCAGCAGCCCCCCGGTCCCTGAAGCTTTCTTT. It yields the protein CASSPPVPEAFF. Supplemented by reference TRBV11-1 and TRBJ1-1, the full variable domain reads EAEVAQSPRYKITEKSQAVAFWCDPISGHATLYWYRQILGQGPELLVQFQDESVVDDSQLPKDRFSAERLKGVDSTLKIQPAELGDSAMYLCASSPPVPEAFFGQGTRLTVV.